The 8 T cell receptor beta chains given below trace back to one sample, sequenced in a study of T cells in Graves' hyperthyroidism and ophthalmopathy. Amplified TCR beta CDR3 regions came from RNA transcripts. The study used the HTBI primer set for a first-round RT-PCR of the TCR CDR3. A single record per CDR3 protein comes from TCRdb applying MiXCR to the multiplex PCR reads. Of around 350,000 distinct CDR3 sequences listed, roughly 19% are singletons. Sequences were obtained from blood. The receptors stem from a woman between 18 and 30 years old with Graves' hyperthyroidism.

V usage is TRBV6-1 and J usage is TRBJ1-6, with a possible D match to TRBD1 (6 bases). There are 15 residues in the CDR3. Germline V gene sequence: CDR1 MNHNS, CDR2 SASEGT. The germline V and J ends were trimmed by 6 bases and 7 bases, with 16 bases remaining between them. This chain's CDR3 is CASSGSGGANSPLHF. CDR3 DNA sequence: TGTGCCAGCAGCGGAAGCGGGGGGGCAAATTCACCCCTCCACTTT.

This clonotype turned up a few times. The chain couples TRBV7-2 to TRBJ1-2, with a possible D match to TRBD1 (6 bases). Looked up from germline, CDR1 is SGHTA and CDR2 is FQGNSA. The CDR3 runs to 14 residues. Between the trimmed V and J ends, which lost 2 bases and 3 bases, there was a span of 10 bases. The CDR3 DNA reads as TGTGCCAGCAGCTTACTACAGGGAGACTATGGCTACACCTTC. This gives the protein CASSLLQGDYGYTF.

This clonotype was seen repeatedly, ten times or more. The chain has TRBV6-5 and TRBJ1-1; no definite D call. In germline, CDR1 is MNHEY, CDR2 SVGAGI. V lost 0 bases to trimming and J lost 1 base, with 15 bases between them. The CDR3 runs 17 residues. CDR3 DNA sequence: TGTGCCAGCAGTTACTCGATTCCGGGCCCAGAGAACACTGAAGCTTTCTTT. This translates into CASSYSIPGPENTEAFF.

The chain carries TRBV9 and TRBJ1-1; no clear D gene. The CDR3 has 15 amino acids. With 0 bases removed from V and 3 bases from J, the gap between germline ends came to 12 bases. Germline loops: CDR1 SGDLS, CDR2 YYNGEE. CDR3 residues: CASSVVGGLDTEAFF. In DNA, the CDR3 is TGTGCCAGCAGCGTAGTCGGAGGCTTGGACACTGAAGCTTTCTTT.

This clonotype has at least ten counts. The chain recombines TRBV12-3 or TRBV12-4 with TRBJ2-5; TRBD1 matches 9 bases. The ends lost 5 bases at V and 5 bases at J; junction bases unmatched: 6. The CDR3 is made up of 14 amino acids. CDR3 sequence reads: CASSIGQGRETQYF. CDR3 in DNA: TGTGCCAGCAGTATCGGACAGGGGAGGGAGACCCAGTACTTC.

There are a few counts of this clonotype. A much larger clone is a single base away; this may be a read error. This CDR3 is CATQGGNTGELCF. In nucleotides, the CDR3 is TGCGCCACCCAGGGAGGGAACACCGGGGAGCTGTGTTTT. This chain joins TRBV10-1 and TRBJ2-2, with 7 bases aligning to TRBD2. From germline, CDR1 is WNHNN and CDR2 SYGVQD (reference sequence). This CDR3 comprises 13 residues.

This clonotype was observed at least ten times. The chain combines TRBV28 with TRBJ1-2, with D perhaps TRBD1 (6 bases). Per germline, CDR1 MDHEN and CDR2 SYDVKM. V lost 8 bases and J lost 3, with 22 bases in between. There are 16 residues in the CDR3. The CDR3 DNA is TGTGCCAGCGGCGGCCCCCGGACAGTTAAGTACTATGGCTACACCTTC. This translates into CASGGPRTVKYYGYTF.

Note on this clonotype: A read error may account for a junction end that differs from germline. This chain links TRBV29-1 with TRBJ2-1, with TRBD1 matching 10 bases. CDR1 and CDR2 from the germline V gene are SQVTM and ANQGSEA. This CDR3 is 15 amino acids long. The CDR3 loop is CSVEPGTGAPNEKFF. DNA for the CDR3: TGCAGCGTGGAACCAGGGACAGGGGCTCCGAATGAGAAGTTCTTC.